Listed below are T cell receptor beta chains from one sample, sequenced in a study of T cell changes during pregnancy in multiple sclerosis. Repertoires were generated with immunoSEQ multiplex PCR, while TCRdb's copy carries only in-frame clones and drops some. Here the sample spans 38,000 or so clones, 92% being singletons. The sequencing here drew on CD8+ T cells from peripheral blood mononuclear cells, taken in the first trimester of pregnancy. Receptors originate from a female donor with multiple sclerosis, enrolled in a pregnancy study. Each CDR3 is given with its conserved first and last residue. The D gene is left open where the match is weak. The size field is filled for only some rows; it gives once, few, many or a size class.

TRBJ1-2,TRBV25-1,TRBD1,.,CASSGDRERDGYTF
TRBJ1-2,TRBV27,TRBD1,once,CASSTGGYGYTF
TRBJ1-5,TRBV4-1,TRBD1,.,CASSPTGVGQPQHF
TRBJ2-3,TRBV7-3,TRBD2,.,CASSLSGGGYTDTQYF
TRBJ1-6,TRBV6-5,.,once,CASSSSRDLGGSPLHF
TRBJ2-3,TRBV7-9,TRBD1,.,CASSSRGDRPTDTQYF
TRBJ2-1,TRBV27,.,.,CASSLTHYNEQFF
TRBJ1-4,TRBV9,.,.,CASSVGGTNEKLFF
TRBJ2-7,TRBV5-6,.,.,CASSWGGQRRYEQYF
TRBJ2-1,TRBV5-1,.,.,CASSLSGTVNNEQFF